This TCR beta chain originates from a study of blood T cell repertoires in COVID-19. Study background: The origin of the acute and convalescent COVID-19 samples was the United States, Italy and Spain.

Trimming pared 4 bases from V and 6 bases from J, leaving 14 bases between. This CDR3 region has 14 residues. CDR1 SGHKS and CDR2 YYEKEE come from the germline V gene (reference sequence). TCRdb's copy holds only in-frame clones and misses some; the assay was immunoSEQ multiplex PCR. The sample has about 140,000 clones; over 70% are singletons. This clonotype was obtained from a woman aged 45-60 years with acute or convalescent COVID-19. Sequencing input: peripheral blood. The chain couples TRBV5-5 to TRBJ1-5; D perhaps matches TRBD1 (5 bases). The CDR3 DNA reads TGTGCCAGCAGCCCGGACGGCGGGGGTCAGCCCCAGCATTTT. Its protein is CASSPDGGGQPQHF.